This T cell receptor (beta chain) was sequenced during a study of shared clonotypes between healthy human individuals. Clones were read by immunoSEQ multiplex PCR, and TCRdb kept only the in-frame ones, dropping some. Here the sample spans 600,000 to 750,000 clones, 72% being singletons. The CDR3 is 18 amino acids. J was trimmed by 0 bases and V by 3 bases; bases with no gene match: 3. The germline CDR1 and CDR2 sequences are MNHEY and SMNVEV (reference sequence). The sample consisted of memory CD4+ T cells sorted from blood. As for subset: CD45RA-negative fraction. J is TRBJ2-3 and V is TRBV27; 16 nucleotides line up with TRBD2. The clonotype originates from a woman in her twenties or thirties in good health. CDR3 amino acids: CASSFGTSGRESTDTQYF. The CDR3 nucleotides are TGTGCCAGCAGTTTTGGGACTAGCGGGAGGGAAAGCACAGATACGCAGTATTTT.